This T cell receptor beta chain was recovered during a study of blood T cell repertoires in COVID-19. Study information: PBMCs, B-cell-depleted T cells, or T cells were the source of the cDNA or gDNA that made up the material.

Libraries were prepared by immunoSEQ multiplex PCR; TCRdb keeps only in-frame clonotypes and omits some of them. The sample gives approximately 150,000 clones, around 87% of which show up once; around 38% is in the top ten. What was sequenced was peripheral blood. The sequence was collected from a man between 45 and 60 years old who had recovered from COVID-19.

The CDR3, as DNA: TGTGCCAGCAGTTTCCGGGACAGTTTGGCCAATTCACCCCTCCACTTT. This gives the protein CASSFRDSLANSPLHF. The rearrangement links TRBV28 to TRBJ1-6; TRBD1 aligns across 7 bases. The CDR3 has 16 residues. V lost 3 bases and J lost 7; bases outside the gene matches: 9. Germline V gives CDR1 MDHEN, CDR2 SYDVKM. The variable domain in full, completed from reference TRBV28 and TRBJ1-6, reads DVKVTQSSRYLVKRTGEKVFLECVQDMDHENMFWYRQDPGLGLRLIYFSYDVKMKEKGDIPEGYSVSREKKERFSLILESASTNQTSMYLCASSFRDSLANSPLHFGNGTRLTVT.